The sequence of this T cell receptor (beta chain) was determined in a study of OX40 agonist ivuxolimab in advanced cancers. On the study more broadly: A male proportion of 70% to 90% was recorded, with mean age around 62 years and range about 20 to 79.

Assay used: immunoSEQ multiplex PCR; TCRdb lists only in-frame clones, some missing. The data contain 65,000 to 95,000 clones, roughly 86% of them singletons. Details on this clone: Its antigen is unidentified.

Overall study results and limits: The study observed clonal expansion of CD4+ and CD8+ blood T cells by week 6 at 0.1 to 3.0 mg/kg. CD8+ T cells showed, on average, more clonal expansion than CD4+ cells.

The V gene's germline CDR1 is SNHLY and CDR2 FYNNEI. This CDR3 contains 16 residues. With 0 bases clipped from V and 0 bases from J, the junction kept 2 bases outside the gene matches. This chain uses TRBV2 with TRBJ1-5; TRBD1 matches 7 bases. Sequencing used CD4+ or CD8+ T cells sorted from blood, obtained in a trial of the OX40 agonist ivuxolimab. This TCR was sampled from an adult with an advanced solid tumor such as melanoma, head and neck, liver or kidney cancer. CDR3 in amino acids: CASSEAGQYSNQPQHF. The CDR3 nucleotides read TGTGCCAGCAGTGAAGCGGGACAGTATAGCAATCAGCCCCAGCATTTT.